This TCR beta chain derives from a study of blood T cell repertoires in COVID-19. Using immunoSEQ multiplex PCR, the repertoire was profiled, and TCRdb retains in-frame clones only, with some absent. This table has almost 15,000 clones, 85% to 90% appearing once. The CDR3 length is 16 residues. Trimming removed 1 base from V and 6 bases from J; junction bases left unmatched: 5. CDR1 is MRHNA and CDR2 is SNTAGT in the germline V gene. The chain combines TRBV6-4 with TRBJ2-1; 11 bases match TRBD2. The sequenced material came from peripheral blood. The receptor's source is a woman aged 70-85 years in a cohort sampled during active or convalescent COVID-19. CDR3 nucleotide sequence: TGTGCCAGCAGTGACTTCCTAGCGGGGGGCCCCAATGAGCAGTTCTTC. Its protein is CASSDFLAGGPNEQFF.